Below are 2 T cell receptor beta chains sequenced from a single sample in a study of CD8 T cell repertoires and HIV-1 epitope variants (dated by TCRdb to 2018 to 2020). Their specific antigens are unknown. Library creation used the immunoSEQ multiplex PCR assay. The source is immuneACCESS, and TCRdb retained only in-frame sequences with V and J called. Part of the clones is not carried over; for the studies checked, unresolved V genes explain less than half of this, and the remainder is unexplained. In this sample the table shows around 5,500 clones, around 60% of which occur a single time. The ten largest clones represent about 40% of the sample. Sequenced material: cultured CD8+ T cells derived from PBMCs. All receptors derive from a male donor with HIV.

The chain carries TRBV4-3 and TRBJ2-1, with TRBD2 matching 12 bases. The V segment lost 3 bases and the J segment 10 bases; nucleotides outside the gene matches: 7. This CDR3 has 15 residues. Per germline, CDR1 LGHNA and CDR2 YSLEER. CDR3 coding DNA: TGCGCCAGCAGCCACCGACTAGCGGGGGAGGGCGAGCAGTTCTTC. This gives the protein CASSHRLAGEGEQFF.

The CDR3 sequence is CASSTQAADSPLHF. The CDR3 bases are TGTGCCAGCAGCACACAGGCGGCGGATTCACCCCTCCACTTT. The chain links TRBV9 to TRBJ1-6; possibly TRBD1 for D (5 bases). Germline CDR1 is SGDLS and CDR2 is YYNGEE. The CDR3 consists of 14 residues. V lost 4 bases and J lost 8, with 13 bases in between.